The present T cell receptor (beta chain) was sequenced within a study of human T cells and chemical hapten exposure. One entry per CDR3 protein results from TCRdb running MiXCR on the RACE reads. Among 180,000 or so distinct CDR3 sequences listed, around 23% were seen once. Time point meaning: patch test 3, about 24 weeks after DPC sensitization. Treatment reported: therapeutic diphenylcyclopropenone sensitization with weekly scalp DPC. The CDR3 is 15 amino acids. V lost 1 base and J lost 3, with 13 bases in between. Germline lookup yields CDR1 LGHNA and CDR2 YSLEER. J is TRBJ2-7 and V is TRBV4-3; perhaps D is TRBD1 or TRBD2 (5 bases each). The TCR originated in a woman in her 40s with alopecia areata. Some clones in this sample may be carry-over from other donors' samples. Sequences were derived from whole blood, sampled in connection with sensitization to the hapten diphenylcyclopropenone (DPC). CDR3 in DNA: TGCGCCAGCAGCCAAGTCCTGGGGGTGAACTACGAGCAGTACTTC. Its protein is CASSQVLGVNYEQYF.